The 21 T cell receptor beta chains listed next were all sequenced from one sample in a study of blood T cell repertoires in COVID-19. Here immunoSEQ multiplex PCR was the method, and the copy in TCRdb shows in-frame clones only, minus some. The top ten hold roughly a tenth of the sample, which has roughly 120,000 clones, 85% seen once. Sequenced: peripheral blood. The receptors were sampled from a man older than 75 with acute or convalescent COVID-19.

The chain joins TRBV30 to TRBJ2-3; D perhaps matches TRBD1 (6 bases). Germline V gene lookup returns CDR1 GTSNPN and CDR2 SVGIG (reference sequence). The ends were cut back, 2 bases at V and 2 bases at J, with 17 bases in the middle. The CDR3 consists of 16 residues. The CDR3 loop reads CAWSPGTIASTDTQYF. In nucleotides, the CDR3 is TGTGCCTGGAGTCCAGGGACAATAGCGTCCACAGATACGCAGTATTTT.

This chain joins TRBV7-2 and TRBJ1-1; D may be TRBD1 (5 bases). Germline V lookup: CDR1 SGHTA, CDR2 FQGNSA. Trimming removed 1 base from V and 0 bases from J, with 15 bases in between. CDR3 length equals 17 residues. The CDR3 loop reads CASSLGGGGRMNTEAFF. The CDR3 nucleotides are TGTGCCAGCAGCTTAGGCGGCGGGGGACGGATGAACACTGAAGCTTTCTTT.

The chain carries TRBV6-5 and TRBJ1-1; TRBD1 agrees at 9 bases. The CDR3 is made up of 15 amino acids. The V gene end was trimmed by 6 bases and the J gene end by 3 bases; junction bases not matched to a gene: 8. Germline V lookup: CDR1 MNHEY, CDR2 SVGAGI. CDR3 in amino acids: CASRNQGTGYTEAFF. The CDR3 DNA follows: TGTGCCAGCAGGAACCAGGGGACAGGGTACACTGAAGCTTTCTTT.

The chain links TRBV6-2 or TRBV6-3 to TRBJ1-2, with 7 bases aligning to TRBD1. CDR3 length: 13 residues. Germline CDR1 reads MNHEY; CDR2 reads SVGEGT. With 6 bases clipped from V and 2 bases from J, the junction kept 3 bases outside the gene matches. Written as DNA, the CDR3 is TGTGCCAGCAGCCAGACAGGGAACTATGGCTACACCTTC. Amino acids: CASSQTGNYGYTF.

CDR3 DNA sequence: TGTGCCAGCAGCCAATCCGGGACAGAAGAGACCCAGTACTTC. Its translation is CASSQSGTEETQYF. V and J are TRBV7-2 and TRBJ2-5; 7 bases map to TRBD1. The germline CDR1 and CDR2 sequences are SGHTA and FQGNSA. With V trimmed by 5 bases and J by 3 bases, 6 bases remained unmatched. The CDR3 sequence is 14 residues long.

This clone was recorded a few times. This chain links TRBV29-1 with TRBJ1-2; D perhaps matches TRBD1 (6 bases). The CDR3 loop spans 17 amino acids. Germline V gives CDR1 SQVTM, CDR2 ANQGSEA. Between the trimmed V and J ends, which lost 0 bases and 0 bases, there was a span of 17 bases. The DNA for the CDR3 is TGCAGCGTTGAAGATCCAACTCAAAACAGGGCTAACTATGGCTACACCTTC. Amino acid sequence: CSVEDPTQNRANYGYTF.

V gene TRBV5-1 combines with J gene TRBJ2-1; D is possibly TRBD1 (5 bases). Germline V lookup: CDR1 SGHRS, CDR2 YFSETQ. Trimming took off 0 bases at V and 9 bases at J, with 19 bases between the two ends. The CDR3 runs to 16 residues. CDR3 sequence reads: CASSLALGPQESEQFF. CDR3 DNA: TGCGCCAGCAGCTTGGCCCTAGGGCCACAGGAGAGTGAGCAGTTCTTC.

CDR3 nucleotide sequence: TGCGCCAGCAGTGCTGGACTAGCACTGTACGAGACCCAGTACTTC. Translating it yields CASSAGLALYETQYF. The V call is TRBV10-2, the J call TRBJ2-5; 8 bases are shared with TRBD2. The CDR3 has 15 residues. Trimming cost V 4 bases and J 5 bases; bases outside gene matches: 9. Per germline, CDR1 WSHSY and CDR2 SAAADI.

This chain links TRBV7-9 with TRBJ1-2; no clear D. Germline-derived CDR1 and CDR2 are SEHNR and FQNEAQ (reference sequence). V shed 1 base and J shed 7 bases, with 16 bases lying between them. The CDR3 length is 15 residues. In DNA form, the CDR3 reads TGTGCCAGCAGCTTAGTGTATTCGGGTTCTGCTGGCTACACCTTC. Protein product: CASSLVYSGSAGYTF.

The CDR3 DNA reads TGCGCCAGCAGCTTGGGATCCACAGGGGGCCTAAATGAAAAACTGTTTTTT. Residues: CASSLGSTGGLNEKLFF. This rearrangement joins TRBV5-1 to TRBJ1-4; TRBD1 aligns across 9 bases. CDR1 is SGHRS and CDR2 is YFSETQ in the germline V gene. V shed 0 bases, J shed 5 bases, and the junction held 8 bases outside the gene matches. The CDR3 is made up of 17 amino acids.

The chain couples TRBV11-2 to TRBJ1-1; 8 bases agree with TRBD1. J was trimmed by 5 bases and V by 6 bases; bases with no gene match: 8. CDR3 length: 14 amino acids. Germline V gene sequence: CDR1 SGHAT, CDR2 FQNNGV. For the CDR3, the DNA is TGTGCCAGCAGGTTTATACAGGGGGGGACTGAAGCTTTCTTT. Translated: CASRFIQGGTEAFF.

V usage is TRBV7-3 and J usage is TRBJ2-2, with 7 bases identical to TRBD1. Germline-derived CDR1 and CDR2 are SGHTA and FQGTGA. Unmatched junction bases numbered 13, after V lost 5 bases and J lost 1 base. The CDR3 covers 18 residues. The CDR3 is CASSANSGTARNTGELFF. The DNA for the CDR3 is TGTGCCAGCAGCGCAAATTCCGGGACAGCTAGGAACACCGGGGAGCTGTTTTTT.

This clone was detected once. V and J are TRBV7-3 and TRBJ2-1; 7 nucleotides line up with TRBD2. Germline V CDR1 and CDR2: SGHTA, FQGTGA. Losses at the gene ends were 1 base for V and 4 bases for J; bases not matched to a gene: 4. The CDR3 consists of 15 residues. The CDR3 reads CASSLKLAQYNEQFF. The CDR3 DNA reads as TGTGCCAGCAGCTTAAAACTAGCGCAGTACAATGAGCAGTTCTTC.

The V and J genes are TRBV9 and TRBJ2-7; TRBD1 matches 10 bases. The germline gives CDR1 SGDLS, CDR2 YYNGEE. The CDR3 runs to 16 residues. V lost 0 bases, J lost 3 bases, and 6 bases stayed unmatched. This CDR3 reads CASSVATGTGVYEQYF. The CDR3 DNA sequence: TGTGCCAGCAGCGTAGCTACCGGGACAGGGGTCTACGAGCAGTACTTC.

The chain has TRBV20-1 and TRBJ2-3; D is undetermined. The ends were cut back, 3 bases at V and 5 bases at J, with 6 bases in the middle. The CDR3 length is 11 residues. Looked up from germline, CDR1 is DFQATT and CDR2 is SNEGSKA (reference sequence). CDR3 amino acids: CSASPLDTQYF. CDR3 DNA sequence: TGCAGTGCTAGCCCACTAGATACGCAGTATTTT.

The chain links TRBV7-2 to TRBJ2-5; 10 nucleotides line up with TRBD2. There are 16 residues in the CDR3. Germline CDR1 and CDR2: SGHTA and FQGNSA. V shed 5 bases, J shed 6 bases, and the junction held 12 bases outside the gene matches. The CDR3 region is CASSQQPSGGAQTQYF. DNA of the CDR3: TGTGCCAGCAGCCAACAACCCAGCGGGGGGGCCCAGACCCAGTACTTC.

This clone was observed once. V usage is TRBV27 and J usage is TRBJ1-1; D ambiguous. V lost 7 bases and J 2 bases, leaving 14 bases between the germline ends. CDR1 and CDR2 from the germline V gene are MNHEY and SMNVEV (reference sequence). The CDR3 loop spans 14 amino acids. The CDR3 sequence: CASTPGGINTEAFF. CDR3 in DNA: TGTGCCAGCACCCCGGGTGGAATAAACACTGAAGCTTTCTTT.

This chain links TRBV7-9 with TRBJ1-5; D not certain. The CDR3 is made up of 12 amino acids. Deletions cut 5 bases from V and 4 bases from J, with 6 bases between. Germline assignment: CDR1 SEHNR and CDR2 FQNEAQ (reference sequence). The CDR3 is CASSPENQPQHF. The CDR3 nucleotides read TGTGCCAGCAGCCCGGAGAATCAGCCCCAGCATTTT.

This chain links TRBV19 with TRBJ1-1; D not resolved. V was clipped by 9 bases and J by 4 bases, with 12 bases between them. The CDR3 extends over 12 amino acids. The germline CDR1 and CDR2 sequences are LNHDA and SQIVND (reference sequence). Here the CDR3 reads CASPIRGTEAFF. The CDR3 DNA is TGTGCCAGCCCAATCCGGGGCACTGAAGCTTTCTTT.

This clone was recorded once. The V gene is TRBV18, the J gene TRBJ2-1; 8 nucleotides align to TRBD2. Germline V gene sequence: CDR1 KGHSH, CDR2 LQKENI. The CDR3 spans 14 residues. Trimming removed 10 bases from V and 3 bases from J; junction bases left unmatched: 8. The DNA for the CDR3 is TGTGCCACCCTCAGTCGGGAGGGCTACAATGAGCAGTTCTTC. Its protein product is CATLSREGYNEQFF.

This clone appeared once. The V call is TRBV23-1, the J call TRBJ1-3; D is undetermined. TRBV23-1 is identified as an open reading frame with a role that is uncertain. This CDR3 region has 16 residues. The V end was cut by 3 bases, the J end by 2 bases, with 14 bases between. CDR3 bases: TGCGCCAGCAGTCACCAGGCAGAGGGAACTGGAAACACCATATATTTT. This gives the protein CASSHQAEGTGNTIYF.